This T cell receptor beta chain is drawn from a study of T cells after posttransplantation cyclophosphamide. With respect to this clone: Its target is unknown.

The ends lost 4 bases at V and 7 bases at J; junction bases unmatched: 11. Germline CDR1 reads SGHRS; CDR2 reads YFSETQ. This CDR3 spans 15 amino acids. This related bone marrow graft donor gave peripheral blood on the day of marrow donation. The study, taken as a whole, reports: Recipient CMV seropositivity and CMV reactivation strongly tracked TRB clonality.

TCRdb's table, derived via immunoSEQ multiplex PCR, lists solely in-frame clones and lacks some. The sample carries approximately 50,000 clones, roughly 94% recorded once. The chain uses TRBV5-1 and TRBJ1-1; TRBD1 matches at 9 bases. The specimen was PBMCs. This sequence originates from a woman aged 25 to 39 in good health and a related stem cell transplant donor. CDR3 nucleotides: TGCGCCAGCAGCCCCGGGACAGGGAGATATGGTGAAGCTTTCTTT. Translating gives CASSPGTGRYGEAFF.